This T cell receptor (beta chain) was sequenced for a study of T cells after yellow fever vaccination. Study summary: Low-cell-number fractions underwent preparation using SMART-Seq v4 Ultra Low Input. Study-wide points: Primary-vaccination clones mostly resurfaced post-booster (nearly 97% CD4, roughly 90% CD8).

With regard to this clonotype: Its antigen is unknown.

The CDR3 consists of 19 residues. Looked up from germline, CDR1 is MNHEY and CDR2 is SVGAGI. V shed 2 bases, J shed 2 bases, and the junction held 17 bases outside the gene matches. TCRdb independently ran MiXCR on the 5' RACE reads; one entry per CDR3 protein. The table includes over 300,000 distinct CDR3 sequences, around 6.8% detected once. This sample comprised PBMCs, obtained roughly 45 days after the first yellow fever vaccination. The chain recombines TRBV6-5 with TRBJ2-7; 8 bases are a match to TRBD1. This receptor was taken from a man younger than 35 who received the YFV17D yellow fever vaccine. The CDR3 here is CASSYEAQGQGADPYEQYF. CDR3 nucleotides: TGTGCCAGCAGTTACGAGGCCCAGGGTCAGGGGGCGGATCCCTACGAGCAGTACTTC.